This note documents a single T cell receptor beta chain sequence. The data derive from a study of cytomegalovirus exposure and HLA in healthy donors. The PCR employed 60 Vbeta primers together with 13 Jbeta primers. Assay: immunoSEQ multiplex PCR; the TCRdb copy retains only in-frame clones and omits some. The sample has approximately 100,000 clones, roughly 63% seen once. V gave up 4 bases and J gave up 15 bases; unmatched junction bases: 10. This CDR3 contains 13 residues. Germline CDR1 is LNHDA and CDR2 is SQIVND (reference sequence). This chain joins TRBV19 and TRBJ2-1; 9 bases line up with TRBD2. Specimen: PBMCs. The sequence was collected from a woman in her 70s in good health and CMV-seropositive. CDR3 amino acids: CASSSGAGGPPFF. The CDR3, as DNA: TGTGCCAGTAGTAGTGGGGCGGGGGGGCCCCCGTTCTTC. The full variable domain, its missing parts supplied by reference TRBV19 and TRBJ2-1, is DGGITQSPKYLFRKEGQNVTLSCEQNLNHDAMYWYRQDPGQGLRLIYYSQIVNDFQKGDIAEGYSVSREKKESFPLTVTSAQKNPTAFYLCASSSGAGGPPFFGPGTRLTVL.